This T cell receptor (beta chain) comes out of a study of breast tumors, draining lymph nodes, adjacent tissues. Study results and caveats: That most tumor T cells come from lymph nodes remained unproven. Compared with lymph nodes, tumors were less diverse; compared with nontumor tissue, more.

Trimming took 5 bases from V and 4 from J, leaving 18 bases between them. This CDR3 contains 15 residues. CDR1 and CDR2 from the germline V gene are SGHNT and YENEEA. MiXCR, applied by TCRdb to the multiplex PCR reads, yields one record per CDR3 protein. The table lists fewer than 20,000 distinct CDR3 sequences, approximately 42% of them singletons. Within the sample, this clonotype is medium-sized. Its cognate antigen is unknown. This clonotype was sampled from a female donor with breast cancer. Some clones in this sample may be carry-over from other donors' samples. The sequenced sample consisted of tumor-adjacent breast tissue. V is TRBV11-3 and J is TRBJ2-7; tentatively, D is TRBD1 or TRBD2 (6 bases each). In DNA form, the CDR3 reads TGTGCCAGCAGCACACCGGGGGCCAGCCTATACGAGCAGTACTTC. This translates into CASSTPGASLYEQYF. The whole variable domain, remainder taken from reference TRBV11-3 and TRBJ2-7, is EAGVVQSPRYKIIEKKQPVAFWCNPISGHNTLYWYLQNLGQGPELLIRYENEEAVDDSQLPKDRFSAERLKGVDSTLKIQPAELGDSAVYLCASSTPGASLYEQYFGPGTRLTVT.